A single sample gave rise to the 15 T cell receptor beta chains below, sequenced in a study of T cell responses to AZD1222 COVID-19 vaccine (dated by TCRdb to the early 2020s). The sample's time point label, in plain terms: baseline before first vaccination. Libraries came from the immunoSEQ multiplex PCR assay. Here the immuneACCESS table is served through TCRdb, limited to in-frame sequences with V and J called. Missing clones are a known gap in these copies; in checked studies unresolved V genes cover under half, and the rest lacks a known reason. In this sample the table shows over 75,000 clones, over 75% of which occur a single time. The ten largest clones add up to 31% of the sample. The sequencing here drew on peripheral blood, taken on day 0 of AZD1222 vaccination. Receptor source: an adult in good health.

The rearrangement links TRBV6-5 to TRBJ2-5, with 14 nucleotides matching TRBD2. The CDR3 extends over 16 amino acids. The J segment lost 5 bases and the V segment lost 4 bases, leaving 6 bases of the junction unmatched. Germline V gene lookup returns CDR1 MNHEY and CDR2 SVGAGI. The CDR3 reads CASSSGLAGGWETQYF. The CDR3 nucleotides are TGTGCCAGCAGTTCCGGACTAGCGGGAGGTTGGGAGACCCAGTACTTC.

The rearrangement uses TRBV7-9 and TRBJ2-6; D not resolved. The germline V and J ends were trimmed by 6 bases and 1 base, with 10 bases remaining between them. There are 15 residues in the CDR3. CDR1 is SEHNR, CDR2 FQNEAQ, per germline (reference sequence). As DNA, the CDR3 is TGTGCCAGCAGTCCCACCCAATCTGGGGCCAACGTCCTGACTTTC. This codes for CASSPTQSGANVLTF.

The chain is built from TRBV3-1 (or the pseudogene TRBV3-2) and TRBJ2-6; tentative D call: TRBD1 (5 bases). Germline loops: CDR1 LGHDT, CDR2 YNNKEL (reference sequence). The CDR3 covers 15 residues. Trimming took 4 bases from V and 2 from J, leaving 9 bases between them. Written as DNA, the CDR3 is TGTGCCAGCAGCCCGGACATTGCTGGGGCCAACGTCCTGACTTTC. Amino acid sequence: CASSPDIAGANVLTF.

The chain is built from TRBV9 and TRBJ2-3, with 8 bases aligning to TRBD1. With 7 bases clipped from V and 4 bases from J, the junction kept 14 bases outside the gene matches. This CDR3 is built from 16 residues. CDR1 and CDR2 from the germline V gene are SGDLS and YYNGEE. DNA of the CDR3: TGTGCCAGCGCGCGTCGGGTCGACAGGGGCGCAGATACGCAGTATTTT. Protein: CASARRVDRGADTQYF.

CDR3 in DNA: TGTGCCAGCAGGACCGGGACTAGCCCCTACAATGAGCAGTTCTTC. Residues: CASRTGTSPYNEQFF. This chain uses TRBV2 with TRBJ2-1, with 9 positions matching TRBD2. CDR3 length: 15 amino acids. Trimming at V came to 6 bases and at J to 2 bases, leaving 5 bases not matched to a gene. Germline CDR1 and CDR2: SNHLY and FYNNEI.

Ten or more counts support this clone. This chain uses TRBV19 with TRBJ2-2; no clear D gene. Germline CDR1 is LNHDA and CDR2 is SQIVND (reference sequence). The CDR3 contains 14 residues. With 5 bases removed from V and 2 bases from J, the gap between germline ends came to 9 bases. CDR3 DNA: TGTGCCAGTAGTGATCAGTATAACACCGGGGAGCTGTTTTTT. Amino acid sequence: CASSDQYNTGELFF.

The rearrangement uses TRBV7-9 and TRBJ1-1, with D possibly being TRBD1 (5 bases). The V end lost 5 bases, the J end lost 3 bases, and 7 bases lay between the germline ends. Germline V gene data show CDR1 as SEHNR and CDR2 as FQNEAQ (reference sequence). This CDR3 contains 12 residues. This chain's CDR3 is CASSLRDTEAFF. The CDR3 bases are TGTGCCAGCAGCCTCAGGGACACTGAAGCTTTCTTT.

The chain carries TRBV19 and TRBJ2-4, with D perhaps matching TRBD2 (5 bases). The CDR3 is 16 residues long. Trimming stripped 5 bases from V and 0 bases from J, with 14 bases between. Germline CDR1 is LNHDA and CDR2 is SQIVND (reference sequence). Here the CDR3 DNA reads TGTGCCAGTAGTGCCGACTACCCGCTAGCCAAAAACATTCAGTACTTC. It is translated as CASSADYPLAKNIQYF. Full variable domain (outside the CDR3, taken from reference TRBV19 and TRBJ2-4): DGGITQSPKYLFRKEGQNVTLSCEQNLNHDAMYWYRQDPGQGLRLIYYSQIVNDFQKGDIAEGYSVSREKKESFPLTVTSAQKNPTAFYLCASSADYPLAKNIQYFGAGTRLSVL.

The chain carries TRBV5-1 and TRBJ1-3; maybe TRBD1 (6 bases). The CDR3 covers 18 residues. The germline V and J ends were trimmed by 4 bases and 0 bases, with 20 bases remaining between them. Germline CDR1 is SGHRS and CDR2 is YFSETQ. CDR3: CASSLTGMKLSSGNTIYF. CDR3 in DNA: TGCGCCAGCAGCCTTACAGGGATGAAACTGAGCTCTGGAAACACCATATATTTT.

The CDR3 sequence: CASSLKAGGASTDTQYF. The CDR3 DNA sequence: TGTGCCAGCAGCTTAAAAGCGGGAGGGGCTAGCACAGATACGCAGTATTTT. The J gene is TRBJ2-3, the V gene TRBV7-2, with TRBD2 identical over 10 bases. CDR1 SGHTA and CDR2 FQGNSA come from the germline V gene. V shed 2 bases and J 0 bases; nucleotides not matched to a gene: 5. This CDR3 is 17 amino acids long.

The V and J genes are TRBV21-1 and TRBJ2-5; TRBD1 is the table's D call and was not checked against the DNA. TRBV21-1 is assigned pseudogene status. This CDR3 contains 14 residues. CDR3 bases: TGTGCCATCGACAAGGGGGCGGGACAAGAGACCCAGTACTTC. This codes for CAIDKGAGQETQYF.

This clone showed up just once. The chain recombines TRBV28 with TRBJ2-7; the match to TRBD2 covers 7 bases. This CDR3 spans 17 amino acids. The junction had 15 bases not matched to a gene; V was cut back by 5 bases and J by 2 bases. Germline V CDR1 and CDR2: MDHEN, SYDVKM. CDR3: CASSHRSGLAGAYEQYF. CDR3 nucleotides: TGTGCCAGCAGTCATCGCTCGGGACTGGCGGGAGCCTACGAGCAGTACTTC.

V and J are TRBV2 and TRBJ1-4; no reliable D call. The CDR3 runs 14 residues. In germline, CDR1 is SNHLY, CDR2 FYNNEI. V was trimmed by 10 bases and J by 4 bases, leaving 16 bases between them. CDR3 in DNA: TGTGCCATCAAGGAAGGTTCGGGTAATGAAAAACTGTTTTTT. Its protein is CAIKEGSGNEKLFF.

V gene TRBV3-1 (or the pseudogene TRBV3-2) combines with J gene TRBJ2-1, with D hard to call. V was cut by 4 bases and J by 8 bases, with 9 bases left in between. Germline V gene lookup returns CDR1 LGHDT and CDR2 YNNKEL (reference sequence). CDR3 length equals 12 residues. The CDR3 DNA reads TGTGCCAGCAGCCCTACTCCGTATGAGCAGTTCTTC. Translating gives CASSPTPYEQFF.

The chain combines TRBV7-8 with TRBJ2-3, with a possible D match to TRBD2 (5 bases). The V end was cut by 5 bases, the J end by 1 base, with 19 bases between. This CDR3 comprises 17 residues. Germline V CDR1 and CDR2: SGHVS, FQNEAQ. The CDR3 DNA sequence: TGTGCCAGCAGCCCCTCCCGGCCCTTCGGGGGCACAGATACGCAGTATTTT. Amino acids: CASSPSRPFGGTDTQYF.